This TCR beta chain was sequenced during a study of regulatory T cells in long-lasting Graves disease. The authors built TCR beta libraries using iRepertoire HTBI primers and Arm-PCR of CDR3 regions. Per the original data handling: Sample data revealed some 58 TRBV and 14 TRBJ segments. Each CDR3 protein is one row after TCRdb ran MiXCR on the multiplex PCR reads. V and J calls and clone size were set by TCRdb, not the authors. The sample comprises roughly 300,000 distinct CDR3 sequences, 20% of which are singletons, and over 25% rests with the top ten. General study points: Comparison showed that persistent patients shared more public clonotypes (fewer than 3,000) than new patients (966).

About this clonotype: Its antigen is as yet unknown.

Time point reported: persistent/refractory GD, antithyroid drugs over 5 years with positive TRAb. The TCR library was prepared using RNA isolated from PBMCs. Graves' disease diagnosis was established per American Thyroid Association guidelines. The sequence derives from a female donor with Graves disease. The sample here was peripheral blood mononuclear cells (PBMCs), taken when the disease was refractory, from a patient treated with antithyroid drugs.

CDR3 nucleotide sequence: TGTGCCAGTAGTATTGGGGGCAATTATAATTCACCCCTCCACTTT. This encodes CASSIGGNYNSPLHF. This chain connects TRBV19 to TRBJ1-6; D might be TRBD1 (6 bases). The CDR3 extends over 15 amino acids. Germline lookup yields CDR1 LNHDA and CDR2 SQIVND (reference sequence). V gave up 3 bases and J gave up 4 bases, with 10 bases separating them. Combining the CDR3 with reference TRBV19 and TRBJ1-6 gives the whole variable domain DGGITQSPKYLFRKEGQNVTLSCEQNLNHDAMYWYRQDPGQGLRLIYYSQIVNDFQKGDIAEGYSVSREKKESFPLTVTSAQKNPTAFYLCASSIGGNYNSPLHFGNGTRLTVT.